The 10 T cell receptor beta chains below all came from one sample that was sequenced in a study of cytomegalovirus exposure and HLA in healthy donors. PCR was performed using 60 Vbeta and 13 Jbeta primers. The data were produced by immunoSEQ multiplex PCR, yet TCRdb's version contains in-frame clones alone and is incomplete. The sample has roughly 160,000 clones, more than 80% seen once. What was sequenced was PBMCs. The receptors were sampled from a male donor in good health and CMV-seronegative.

The chain has TRBV5-1 and TRBJ2-3, with 7 positions matching TRBD1. V gave up 5 bases and J gave up 2 bases; unmatched junction bases: 8. Germline values: CDR1 SGHRS, CDR2 YFSETQ. There are 15 residues in the CDR3. CDR3 nucleotides: TGCGCCAGCAGGTCTGGACAGGCATTCACAGATACGCAGTATTTT. It codes for CASRSGQAFTDTQYF. Full variable domain (outside the CDR3, taken from reference TRBV5-1 and TRBJ2-3): KAGVTQTPRYLIKTRGQQVTLSCSPISGHRSVSWYQQTPGQGLQFLFEYFSETQRNKGNFPGRFSGRQFSNSRSEMNVSTLELGDSALYLCASRSGQAFTDTQYFGPGTRLTVL.

This chain uses TRBV7-2 with TRBJ1-1, with a tentative D call TRBD1 (5 bases). CDR1 is SGHTA and CDR2 is FQGNSA in the germline V gene. The CDR3 spans 14 residues. V gave up 3 bases and J gave up 0 bases, with 8 bases separating them. The CDR3 DNA sequence: TGTGCCAGCAGCTTGACAGCGATGAACACTGAAGCTTTCTTT. Its translation: CASSLTAMNTEAFF.

This clone occurred a few times. The gene calls are TRBV6-6 and TRBJ1-2; the D gene is possibly TRBD1 (5 bases). V was shortened by 5 bases and J by 7 bases, with 11 bases between the two germline ends. The germline V gene encodes CDR1 MNHNY and CDR2 SVGAGI (reference sequence). This CDR3 contains 12 residues. Here the CDR3 reads CASSPTGAGYTF. CDR3 DNA: TGTGCCAGCAGTCCAACTGGGGCTGGCTACACCTTC.

V gene TRBV5-1 combines with J gene TRBJ1-3, with no clear D. The CDR3 covers 15 residues. Trimming stripped 2 bases from V and 3 bases from J, with 12 bases between. Germline V gene sequence: CDR1 SGHRS, CDR2 YFSETQ. CDR3 nucleotides: TGCGCCAGCAGCTTAAATCGGGGTGGTGGAAACACCATATATTTT. It is translated as CASSLNRGGGNTIYF.

The chain joins TRBV7-9 to TRBJ1-1; a possible D gene is TRBD1 (6 bases). CDR3 length: 14 amino acids. Between the trimmed V and J ends, which lost 5 bases and 2 bases, there was a span of 12 bases. Per the germline V gene, CDR1 is SEHNR and CDR2 is FQNEAQ (reference sequence). The CDR3 reads CASSPAQGNTEAFF. CDR3 DNA: TGTGCCAGCAGCCCTGCACAGGGCAACACTGAAGCTTTCTTT. Full variable domain (missing parts from reference TRBV7-9 and TRBJ1-1): DTGVSQNPRHKITKRGQNVTFRCDPISEHNRLYWYRQTLGQGPEFLTYFQNEAQLEKSRLLSDRFSAERPKGSFSTLEIQRTEQGDSAMYLCASSPAQGNTEAFFGQGTRLTVV.

This chain connects TRBV5-4 to TRBJ2-5, with D tentatively TRBD1 (6 bases). The CDR3 has 14 residues. Germline V gives CDR1 SGHNT, CDR2 YYREEE (reference sequence). The V end lost 2 bases, the J end lost 2 bases, and 10 bases lay between the germline ends. The CDR3 DNA reads TGTGCCAGCAGCTTACAGGGCTCACAAGAGACCCAGTACTTC. Protein product: CASSLQGSQETQYF. Variable domain in full (rest from reference TRBV5-4 and TRBJ2-5): ETGVTQSPTHLIKTRGQQVTLRCSSQSGHNTVSWYQQALGQGPQFIFQYYREEENGRGNFPPRFSGLQFPNYSSELNVNALELDDSALYLCASSLQGSQETQYFGPGTRLLVL.

This sequence joins TRBV19 and TRBJ1-6, with D maybe TRBD1 (6 bases). Germline V gene lookup returns CDR1 LNHDA and CDR2 SQIVND (reference sequence). Trimming removed 3 bases at V and 6 bases at J, with 15 bases between. This CDR3 contains 16 residues. CDR3 sequence (DNA): TGTGCCAGTAGTATCCCGCGGGGGGCGGGTAATTCACCCCTCCACTTT. Its translation: CASSIPRGAGNSPLHF. The full variable domain, in which reference TRBV19 and TRBJ1-6 provide the parts outside the CDR3, is DGGITQSPKYLFRKEGQNVTLSCEQNLNHDAMYWYRQDPGQGLRLIYYSQIVNDFQKGDIAEGYSVSREKKESFPLTVTSAQKNPTAFYLCASSIPRGAGNSPLHFGNGTRLTVT.

This chain connects TRBV5-1 to TRBJ2-7, with TRBD1 identical over 7 bases. This CDR3 spans 15 amino acids. J gave up 0 bases and V 4 bases, and 7 bases lay outside the gene matches. The germline V gene has CDR1 SGHRS and CDR2 YFSETQ. The CDR3 reads CASSVKTGASYEQYF. The DNA of the CDR3 is TGCGCCAGCAGCGTAAAAACAGGGGCCTCCTACGAGCAGTACTTC.

The CDR3: CATRRSSGNTIYF. CDR3 bases: TGTGCCACCCGACGGAGCTCTGGAAACACCATATATTTT. The rearrangement joins TRBV6-5 to TRBJ1-3; D ambiguous. CDR1 and CDR2 from the germline V gene are MNHEY and SVGAGI. This CDR3 has 13 amino acids. The V end lost 10 bases, the J end lost 0 bases, and 10 bases lay between the germline ends.

A few counts support this clone. The chain links TRBV2 to TRBJ1-1; 7 bases are a match to TRBD1. V lost 3 bases, J lost 1 base, and 2 bases stayed unmatched. Germline-derived CDR1 and CDR2 are SNHLY and FYNNEI. The CDR3 runs to 14 residues. The DNA of the CDR3 is TGTGCCAGCAGTGAGTGGGACAGGAACACTGAAGCTTTCTTT. It yields the protein CASSEWDRNTEAFF.